This T cell receptor (beta chain) was recorded in a study of cytomegalovirus exposure and HLA in healthy donors. The PCR made use of 60 Vbeta and 13 Jbeta primers. Here immunoSEQ multiplex PCR was the method, and the copy in TCRdb shows in-frame clones only, minus some. The sample comprises roughly 250,000 clones, roughly 80% of which are singletons, and roughly 0.31% rests with the top ten. In this sample, this clone turned up a few times. The CDR3 covers 14 residues. Trimming removed 1 base at V and 5 bases at J, with 9 bases between. The germline V gene encodes CDR1 SGHRS and CDR2 YFSETQ. The J gene is TRBJ1-4, the V gene TRBV5-1; a weak D match, TRBD1 (6 bases). Sequenced input: PBMCs. This clonotype originated in a girl aged 2 to 10 in good health and CMV-seronegative. The CDR3: CASSLQGQNEKLFF. The CDR3 DNA reads TGCGCCAGCAGCTTGCAGGGGCAAAATGAAAAACTGTTTTTT.